This T cell receptor beta chain was profiled in a study of cytomegalovirus exposure and HLA in healthy donors. Study in general: There were roughly 120 million unique TCR beta sequences, drawn from about 179 million T cells, in an earlier analysis.

PCR used 60 Vbeta primers and 13 Jbeta primers. This table comes from immunoSEQ multiplex PCR, and its TCRdb copy is limited to in-frame clones, with some not included. Among some 110,000 clones listed, about four fifths were seen once. With 2 bases removed from V and 5 bases from J, the gap between germline ends came to 13 bases. This CDR3 is built from 15 residues. Germline-derived CDR1 and CDR2 are MDHEN and SYDVKM. As regards this clone: Its antigen is not known.

Study outcomes and limitations: A later analysis reported that several of the most significant clusters appeared to be linked to common viral pathogens, among them Epstein-Barr virus.

The sequence came from a man aged 25-45 years in good health and CMV-seropositive. The sequencing input was PBMCs. The chain uses TRBV28 and TRBJ1-5; no definite D call. CDR3 sequence reads: CASSLHGSADQPQHF. For the CDR3, the DNA is TGTGCCAGCAGTTTACATGGCAGCGCTGATCAGCCCCAGCATTTT.